This entry features one TCR beta chain sequence. The target antigen is unknown. This sample is part of a study of OX40 agonist ivuxolimab in advanced cancers. Study-level information: Partial responses occurred in Three dose-escalation patients, one with hepatocellular carcinoma and two with cutaneous melanoma.

Per germline, CDR1 SGHRS and CDR2 YFSETQ. Trimming cost V 4 bases and J 6 bases; bases outside gene matches: 11. This CDR3 spans 15 amino acids. Broader study findings: Averaging showed that CD8+ T cells had more expanded clones than CD4+ did. Both CD4+ and CD8+ T cell populations in blood had undergone clonal expansion by week 6 at 0.1 to 3.0 mg/kg.

Using immunoSEQ multiplex PCR, the repertoire was profiled, and TCRdb retains in-frame clones only, with some absent. The sample includes about 41,000 clones, approximately 88% of them seen just once. This material consisted of CD4+ or CD8+ T cells sorted from blood, taken in a trial of the OX40 agonist ivuxolimab. The J gene is TRBJ1-2, the V gene TRBV5-1; 8 nucleotides match TRBD1. The clonotype comes from an adult with an advanced solid tumor such as melanoma, head and neck, liver or kidney cancer. For the CDR3, the DNA is TGCGCCAGCAGCGACCTTAGGACAGGGTCGGATGGCTACACCTTC. Translating gives CASSDLRTGSDGYTF.